The clone carrying this TCR beta chain was found a few times. The antigen is undetermined. The data were obtained in a study of post-analysis software for immune sequencing data. Study-level information: Both relapsing-remitting and secondary progressive multiple sclerosis featured among the disease courses, as did progressive-relapsing multiple sclerosis.

General study findings and limits: Batch-matched samples strongly co-clustered by F measure. Significantly lower normalized Chao1 diversity was seen in multiple sclerosis patients than in controls. Controls had lower frequencies than patients of roughly five TRBV segments, which included TRBV5-6, TRBV5-1 and TRBV20-1.

V was pared by 5 bases and J by 8 bases, with 18 bases between. CDR3 length equals 14 residues. Unique molecular identifiers tagged the TCR beta cDNA libraries. Between about 1 and 10 million T cells gave rise to about 450,000 cDNA molecules. TCRdb used MiXCR to reprocess the PCR reads, holding one entry per CDR3 protein. The repertoire includes fewer than 550,000 distinct CDR3 sequences, approximately 31% of them detected once, and 5% to 6% sits in the top ten. The source material was blood. The V call is TRBV12-3 or TRBV12-4, the J call TRBJ1-2; possibly TRBD1 for D (5 bases). The origin of this receptor is a girl aged 2 to 17 with multiple sclerosis. In DNA, the CDR3 is TGTGCCAGCAGTCTTGGTGCGGGGGATGAAGGCTACACCTTC. It specifies CASSLGAGDEGYTF.